The present TCR beta chain was sequenced within a study of T cells after posttransplantation cyclophosphamide. Regarding the study as a whole: Later blood repertoires were often dominated by clones from the donor CD8+ memory compartment. After PTCy, TRB diversity resembled that of CNI/methotrexate controls. Blood and skin or GI T cell repertoires showed limited TRB overlap.

V shed 1 base and J shed 6 bases, with 13 bases lying between them. Germline V lookup: CDR1 SGHKS, CDR2 YYEKEE (reference sequence). The CDR3 consists of 15 residues. Data came from immunoSEQ multiplex PCR; TCRdb stores just in-frame clones and leaves some out. Singletons are absent from the sample, which has several thousand clones. A marrow graft followed busulfan-fludarabine conditioning, with cyclophosphamide on days +3 and +4. This clone was detected many times. The antigen is not known. The V gene is TRBV5-5, the J gene TRBJ2-2, with D possibly TRBD2 on 5 matching bases. This clonotype was sampled from a male patient in his fifties who received an allogeneic stem cell transplant from an unrelated donor, was CMV-positive, and had acute GVHD only. The graft donor may have given rise to some T cells. The sequencing here drew on PBMCs, taken after allogeneic stem cell transplant with posttransplant cyclophosphamide. CDR3 nucleotides: TGTGCCAGCAGCTTGACGGGGATAGAAGCCGGGGAGCTGTTTTTT. Residues: CASSLTGIEAGELFF.